The 30 T cell receptor beta chains listed next were all sequenced from one sample in a study of blood T cell repertoires in COVID-19. Measured with immunoSEQ multiplex PCR; TCRdb has only the in-frame clones, and not every one. The profile shows 200,000 to 300,000 clones, approximately 80% of them singletons. Sequencing used peripheral blood. The receptors come from a woman of 80 years or more with COVID-19, enrolled during active disease.

The V gene is TRBV7-8, the J gene TRBJ2-3; 7 bases are shared with TRBD2. CDR1 is SGHVS, CDR2 FQNEAQ, per germline. CDR3 length: 15 residues. After removal of 5 bases from V and 5 bases from J, the junction contained 10 bases not matched to a gene. CDR3: CASSPRGLEGDTQYF. CDR3 nucleotide sequence: TGTGCCAGCAGCCCTAGAGGACTAGAGGGAGATACGCAGTATTTT.

V usage is TRBV21-1 and J usage is TRBJ2-7; the table assigns TRBD1, which was not confirmed against the DNA. TRBV21-1 is a listed pseudogene. The CDR3 length is 15 residues. CDR3 sequence (DNA): TGTGCCAGCAGCTTAAGAAGGGGGCCCGGGGGCGAGCAGTACTTC. This gives the protein CASSLRRGPGGEQYF.

The rearrangement uses TRBV3-1 (or the pseudogene TRBV3-2) and TRBJ2-7, with TRBD1 matching 9 bases. Germline trimming cut 8 bases from V and 4 bases from J; bases unmatched to any gene: 6. The germline CDR1 and CDR2 sequences are LGHDT and YNNKEL (reference sequence). CDR3 length equals 13 residues. The DNA for the CDR3 is TGTGCCAGCGGTAGGACAGGGGCATACGAGCAGTACTTC. This gives the protein CASGRTGAYEQYF.

J is TRBJ1-1 and V is TRBV7-2; 7 nucleotides match TRBD1. The ends lost 4 bases at V and 4 bases at J; junction bases unmatched: 12. CDR3 length: 16 residues. Germline V gene lookup returns CDR1 SGHTA and CDR2 FQGNSA. CDR3 nucleotide sequence: TGTGCCAGCAGCTCCGGGACAGCTTCGATAGGCACTGAAGCTTTCTTT. Translated: CASSSGTASIGTEAFF.

The CDR3 DNA reads TGTGCCTGGAGTGGAGGACACTCTGGAAACACCATATATTTT. Translated: CAWSGGHSGNTIYF. The chain links TRBV30 to TRBJ1-3; a possible D gene is TRBD1 (5 bases). The CDR3 runs to 14 residues. Germline CDR1 is GTSNPN and CDR2 is SVGIG (reference sequence). The V end was cut by 1 base, the J end by 0 bases, with 7 bases between.

The V and J genes are TRBV5-4 and TRBJ2-1; no clear D gene. Trimming left V 3 bases short and J 8 bases short, with 9 bases between. The CDR3 is made up of 12 amino acids. Germline lookup yields CDR1 SGHNT and CDR2 YYREEE (reference sequence). Here the CDR3 reads CASSSHYYEQFF. The CDR3 region has the DNA TGTGCCAGCAGCTCCCACTATTATGAGCAGTTCTTC.

The chain couples TRBV30 to TRBJ2-5; the match to TRBD2 covers 9 bases. V lost 2 bases and J lost 3; bases outside the gene matches: 7. The CDR3 loop spans 15 amino acids. Germline lookup yields CDR1 GTSNPN and CDR2 SVGIG (reference sequence). CDR3 amino acids: CAWSYSGRREETQYF. The CDR3, as DNA: TGTGCCTGGAGTTATAGCGGGAGACGAGAAGAGACCCAGTACTTC.

This rearrangement joins TRBV2 to TRBJ1-1; D gene ambiguous. Trimming took 8 bases from V and 2 from J, leaving 6 bases between them. The CDR3 runs to 11 residues. CDR1 is SNHLY, CDR2 FYNNEI, per germline. CDR3 nucleotides: TGTGCCAGCGCGGTAAACACTGAAGCTTTCTTT. Encoded protein: CASAVNTEAFF. Supplemented by reference TRBV2 and TRBJ1-1, the full variable domain reads EPEVTQTPSHQVTQMGQEVILRCVPISNHLYFYWYRQILGQKVEFLVSFYNNEISEKSEIFDDQFSVERPDGSNFTLKIRSTKLEDSAMYFCASAVNTEAFFGQGTRLTVV.

This clone was seen a few times. The rearrangement links TRBV18 to TRBJ1-1; D might be TRBD1 (5 bases). The CDR3 runs 12 residues. V lost 1 base, J lost 8 bases, and 8 bases lay in between. Germline V lookup: CDR1 KGHSH, CDR2 LQKENI. The CDR3, as DNA: TGTGCCAGCTCACCACGAGGACAAGAAGCTTTCTTT. Translated, it gives CASSPRGQEAFF.

The gene calls are TRBV11-1 and TRBJ1-1; the D is unclear. This CDR3 contains 15 residues. V was shortened by 1 base and J by 6 bases, with 15 bases between the two germline ends. The germline gives CDR1 SGHAT, CDR2 FQDESV (reference sequence). The CDR3 loop reads CASSLGPGGRAEAFF. The DNA of the CDR3 is TGTGCCAGCAGCTTAGGTCCCGGAGGTAGGGCTGAAGCTTTCTTT.

The chain's CDR3 is CASSATGNPETQYF. The CDR3, as DNA: TGTGCCAGCAGTGCGACAGGGAACCCAGAGACCCAGTACTTC. The chain recombines TRBV2 with TRBJ2-5; 7 positions agree with TRBD1. The length of the CDR3 is 14 residues. CDR1 SNHLY and CDR2 FYNNEI come from the germline V gene. Unmatched junction bases numbered 6, after V lost 4 bases and J lost 4 bases.

The chain is built from TRBV7-9 and TRBJ1-1; TRBD1 matches 8 bases. V shed 8 bases and J 6 bases; nucleotides not matched to a gene: 5. Germline V gene data show CDR1 as SEHNR and CDR2 as FQNEAQ (reference sequence). This CDR3 is built from 12 residues. CDR3 protein: CASGDRGSEAFF. For the CDR3, the DNA is TGTGCCAGCGGCGACAGGGGCTCTGAAGCTTTCTTT.

The chain carries TRBV7-9 and TRBJ1-2, with 11 bases matching TRBD1. Trimming removed 4 bases from V and 1 base from J; junction bases left unmatched: 8. Germline-derived CDR1 and CDR2 are SEHNR and FQNEAQ (reference sequence). This CDR3 spans 17 amino acids. CDR3 DNA: TGTGCCAGCAGCTCCAATCCCGGGACAGGGGGTAACTATGGCTACACCTTC. It encodes CASSSNPGTGGNYGYTF.

J is TRBJ2-7 and V is TRBV7-9; the match to TRBD2 covers 10 bases. The CDR3 has 15 amino acids. CDR1 SEHNR and CDR2 FQNEAQ come from the germline V gene (reference sequence). The V segment lost 5 bases and the J segment 1 base; nucleotides outside the gene matches: 5. This CDR3 is CASSLTSGESYEQYF. The DNA of the CDR3 is TGTGCCAGCAGCCTAACTAGCGGGGAGTCCTACGAGCAGTACTTC.

This rearrangement joins TRBV5-1 to TRBJ2-4, with D possibly being TRBD2 (6 bases). Germline CDR1 is SGHRS and CDR2 is YFSETQ. This CDR3 is built from 15 residues. Trimming cost V 4 bases and J 6 bases, with 17 bases left between them. The CDR3 spells CASSPGPGGLNIQYF. The DNA of the CDR3 is TGCGCCAGCAGCCCTGGTCCCGGGGGATTAAACATTCAGTACTTC.

The chain combines TRBV7-2 with TRBJ2-5; D possibly corresponds to TRBD1 (6 bases). Germline lookup yields CDR1 SGHTA and CDR2 FQGNSA. The CDR3 has 15 amino acids. Trimming cost V 1 base and J 5 bases, with 14 bases left between them. CDR3 coding DNA: TGTGCCAGCAGCTTAGAGAGGGGACAAGGGGAGACCCAGTACTTC. It translates to CASSLERGQGETQYF.

This clone was seen more than once but under ten times. The chain combines TRBV6-5 with TRBJ1-2; D not resolved. V lost 5 bases, J lost 3 bases, and 10 bases lay in between. This CDR3 is built from 13 residues. From germline, CDR1 is MNHEY and CDR2 SVGAGI. CDR3 DNA: TGTGCCAGCAGTCCGGGGAAAGACTATGGCTACACCTTC. Its protein product is CASSPGKDYGYTF.

The chain employs TRBV3-1 (or the pseudogene TRBV3-2) and TRBJ1-1; D unclear. The CDR3 has 13 amino acids. CDR1 LGHDT and CDR2 YNNKEL come from the germline V gene (reference sequence). V was clipped by 4 bases and J by 2 bases, with 8 bases between them. CDR3 sequence: CASSLTANTEAFF. The CDR3 DNA follows: TGTGCCAGCAGCCTTACAGCTAACACTGAAGCTTTCTTT.

This chain joins TRBV15 and TRBJ2-6, with D tentatively TRBD2 (5 bases). Germline values: CDR1 LNHNV, CDR2 YYDKDF (reference sequence). V was shortened by 6 bases and J by 4 bases, with 16 bases between the two germline ends. The CDR3 has 16 amino acids. The chain's CDR3 is CATSVEWRKGANVLTF. The CDR3 coding sequence is TGTGCCACCAGTGTAGAATGGAGGAAGGGGGCCAACGTCCTGACTTTC.

This sequence joins TRBV2 and TRBJ1-5; D is perhaps TRBD1 (6 bases). Germline V CDR1 and CDR2: SNHLY, FYNNEI. V was cut by 6 bases and J by 3 bases, with 15 bases left in between. The CDR3 has 15 residues. The CDR3 region is CASRGSTGINQPQHF. CDR3 DNA: TGTGCCAGCAGGGGTTCGACAGGAATCAATCAGCCCCAGCATTTT.

The rearrangement uses TRBV29-1 and TRBJ1-1; D is uncertain. This CDR3 contains 11 residues. Germline CDR1 reads SQVTM; CDR2 reads ANQGSEA. V lost 4 bases, J lost 4 bases, and 7 bases lay in between. CDR3: CSVVQRTEAFF. The CDR3 bases are TGCAGCGTTGTTCAGCGCACTGAAGCTTTCTTT.

The J gene is TRBJ2-5, the V gene TRBV5-1; 14 nucleotides agree with TRBD2. With 2 bases clipped from V and 2 bases from J, the junction kept 8 bases outside the gene matches. Germline V gene data show CDR1 as SGHRS and CDR2 as YFSETQ. The CDR3 extends over 18 amino acids. CDR3 amino acids: CASSFSRLAGGFQETQYF. The CDR3 region has the DNA TGCGCCAGCAGCTTCTCCCGACTAGCGGGAGGGTTTCAAGAGACCCAGTACTTC.

This clone was detected once. This chain uses TRBV19 with TRBJ1-1; D ambiguous. This CDR3 comprises 15 residues. Germline V gene data show CDR1 as LNHDA and CDR2 as SQIVND (reference sequence). The ends were cut back, 5 bases at V and 1 base at J, with 14 bases in the middle. CDR3: CASSFGILGNTEAFF. The DNA of the CDR3 is TGTGCCAGTAGTTTCGGGATACTAGGGAACACTGAAGCTTTCTTT.

This clone was counted a few times. V is TRBV2 and J is TRBJ2-5, with 8 nucleotides matching TRBD1. This CDR3 has 13 amino acids. CDR1 and CDR2 (germline): SNHLY, FYNNEI. J was trimmed by 3 bases and V by 6 bases; bases with no gene match: 3. The CDR3 protein is CASSLDREETQYF. The CDR3 DNA reads as TGTGCCAGCAGCCTGGACAGGGAAGAGACCCAGTACTTC. Full variable domain (remainder filled in from reference TRBV2 and TRBJ2-5): EPEVTQTPSHQVTQMGQEVILRCVPISNHLYFYWYRQILGQKVEFLVSFYNNEISEKSEIFDDQFSVERPDGSNFTLKIRSTKLEDSAMYFCASSLDREETQYFGPGTRLLVL.

This clone occurred a few times. The rearrangement uses TRBV3-1 (or the pseudogene TRBV3-2) and TRBJ2-2; 9 bases are a match to TRBD2. CDR1 and CDR2 (germline): LGHDT, YNNKEL (reference sequence). This CDR3 contains 17 residues. V was pared by 1 base and J by 1 base, with 4 bases of the junction left unmatched. CDR3 in DNA: TGTGCCAGCAGCCAAGGGCTAGCGGGATTGAACACCGGGGAGCTGTTTTTT. This gives the protein CASSQGLAGLNTGELFF.

This clone was counted between two and nine times. V usage is TRBV24-1 and J usage is TRBJ2-3, with TRBD1 identical over 7 bases. Unmatched junction bases numbered 6, after V lost 3 bases and J lost 4 bases. CDR1 is KGHDR, CDR2 SFDVKD, per germline. The CDR3 has 15 amino acids. The CDR3 loop is CATSDPTGLPDTQYF. In DNA, the CDR3 is TGTGCCACCAGTGATCCGACAGGGCTCCCAGATACGCAGTATTTT.

This clone came up once. V gene TRBV11-2 combines with J gene TRBJ1-6; the D gene is possibly TRBD1 (6 bases). This CDR3 is 15 amino acids long. The V gene lost 1 base and the J gene lost 8 bases, with 12 bases spanning the gap. The germline V gene has CDR1 SGHAT and CDR2 FQNNGV. This CDR3 is CASSLVGGLDSPLHF. The CDR3 DNA reads TGTGCCAGCAGCTTAGTCGGGGGGCTGGATTCACCCCTCCACTTT.

The V gene is TRBV19, the J gene TRBJ2-5; TRBD2 matches 8 bases. The trim removed 1 base at V and 4 bases at J, leaving 5 bases unmatched. Germline loops: CDR1 LNHDA, CDR2 SQIVND (reference sequence). CDR3 size: 15 residues. Here the CDR3 reads CASSIGAGGRETQYF. Written as DNA, the CDR3 is TGTGCCAGTAGTATAGGGGCGGGGGGCCGAGAGACCCAGTACTTC.

The V and J genes are TRBV30 and TRBJ1-1; 8 nucleotides match TRBD1. Looked up from germline, CDR1 is GTSNPN and CDR2 is SVGIG (reference sequence). The CDR3 length is 12 residues. The trim removed 5 bases at V and 3 bases at J, leaving 2 bases unmatched. For the CDR3, the DNA is TGTGCCTGGGGCAGGGGGCACACTGAAGCTTTCTTT. Protein product: CAWGRGHTEAFF. The full variable domain, with the rest looked up from reference TRBV30 and TRBJ1-1, is SQTIHQWPATLVQPVGSPLSLECTVEGTSNPNLYWYRQAAGRGLQLLFYSVGIGQISSEVPQNLSASRPQDRQFILSSKKLLLSDSGFYLCAWGRGHTEAFFGQGTRLTVV.

The rearrangement uses TRBV7-2 and TRBJ2-3; 8 positions agree with TRBD1. CDR3 length equals 15 residues. CDR1 and CDR2 from the germline V gene are SGHTA and FQGNSA. The V and J ends lost 4 bases and 0 bases, in that order; junction bases with no gene match: 3. In nucleotides, the CDR3 is TGTGCCAGCAGCTCCCGGACAGGGAGCACAGATACGCAGTATTTT. Its translation is CASSSRTGSTDTQYF.